The next 26 T cell receptor beta chains were all read from a single sample in a study of blood T cell repertoires in COVID-19. TCRdb's table, derived via immunoSEQ multiplex PCR, lists solely in-frame clones and lacks some. The table shows some 96,000 clones, with approximately 90% occurring only once. Material for sequencing was peripheral blood. All receptors derive from a man aged 45-65 years with active COVID-19.

This chain joins TRBV3-1 (or the pseudogene TRBV3-2) and TRBJ1-2, with 8 bases identical to TRBD1. V lost 4 bases and J lost 6; bases outside the gene matches: 4. The CDR3 loop spans 13 amino acids. The germline V gene has CDR1 LGHDT and CDR2 YNNKEL (reference sequence). The CDR3 is CASSRTGFDGYTF. CDR3 DNA sequence: TGTGCCAGCAGCCGGACAGGGTTTGATGGCTACACCTTC.

The chain recombines TRBV7-9 with TRBJ2-2; weak D call: TRBD1 (5 bases). Germline V gene data show CDR1 as SEHNR and CDR2 as FQNEAQ (reference sequence). Trimming took 3 bases from V and 6 from J, leaving 14 bases between them. This CDR3 is 15 amino acids long. This CDR3 reads CASSFTSGKAGELFF. The CDR3 DNA sequence: TGTGCCAGCAGCTTTACATCAGGGAAGGCCGGGGAGCTGTTTTTT.

The chain carries TRBV7-8 and TRBJ1-6; 7 bases map to TRBD1. CDR1 is SGHVS, CDR2 FQNEAQ, per germline. This CDR3 has 16 residues. Trimming at V came to 2 bases and at J to 10 bases, leaving 11 bases not matched to a gene. The DNA for the CDR3 is TGTGCCAGCAGCTTAAACGGGGGCACAGGGGACTCACCCCTCCACTTT. This sequence encodes CASSLNGGTGDSPLHF.

V is TRBV7-9 and J is TRBJ1-1; 7 nucleotides match TRBD1. The CDR3 totals 13 residues. Germline V gene lookup returns CDR1 SEHNR and CDR2 FQNEAQ (reference sequence). The V and J ends lost 5 bases and 1 base, in that order; junction bases with no gene match: 1. The DNA of the CDR3 is TGTGCCAGCAGCCAGGGGGGGAACACTGAAGCTTTCTTT. Amino acid sequence: CASSQGGNTEAFF.

The chain has TRBV6-6 and TRBJ1-5; D call uncertain. The CDR3 covers 15 residues. V shed 6 bases and J shed 0 bases, with 12 bases lying between them. The germline gives CDR1 MNHNY, CDR2 SVGAGI (reference sequence). CDR3 coding DNA: TGTGCCAGCAGGCTAACCGGGAGTAGCAATCAGCCCCAGCATTTT. As protein: CASRLTGSSNQPQHF.

The J gene is TRBJ2-1, the V gene TRBV19; 12 bases match TRBD1. The CDR3 is 16 amino acids. CDR1 is LNHDA and CDR2 is SQIVND in the germline V gene (reference sequence). V gave up 5 bases and J gave up 7 bases; unmatched junction bases: 9. The CDR3 DNA follows: TGTGCCAGTAGTTCTCTCCGGGACAGGGGGCTGAATGAGCAGTTCTTC. It specifies CASSSLRDRGLNEQFF.

V usage is TRBV5-4 and J usage is TRBJ1-1; no firm D call. The CDR3 extends over 16 amino acids. The ends were cut back, 0 bases at V and 0 bases at J, with 12 bases in the middle. Germline V lookup: CDR1 SGHNT, CDR2 YYREEE (reference sequence). In nucleotides, the CDR3 is TGTGCCAGCAGCTTGGCTGGCGGCACAATGAACACTGAAGCTTTCTTT. Translation: CASSLAGGTMNTEAFF.

V is TRBV6-6 and J is TRBJ2-2; 10 bases line up with TRBD2. This CDR3 region has 17 residues. The germline V gene has CDR1 MNHNY and CDR2 SVGAGI (reference sequence). The trim removed 5 bases at V and 6 bases at J, leaving 12 bases unmatched. The CDR3, as DNA: TGTGCCAGCAGTCCTACCCCCCTCAGCGGGGGGGCCGGGGAGCTGTTTTTT. This translates into CASSPTPLSGGAGELFF.

CDR3 DNA sequence: TGTGCCAGCGCGGGAGGTACTGAAGCTTTCTTT. Translating gives CASAGGTEAFF. The V and J genes are TRBV3-1 (or the pseudogene TRBV3-2) and TRBJ1-1; no firm D call. The CDR3 spans 11 residues. Germline CDR1 is LGHDT and CDR2 is YNNKEL (reference sequence). V gave up 8 bases and J gave up 5 bases, with 9 bases separating them.

The gene calls are TRBV19 and TRBJ2-3, with a tentative D call TRBD2 (7 bases). V was shortened by 2 bases and J by 4 bases, with 10 bases between the two germline ends. This CDR3 is built from 14 residues. Germline V gene sequence: CDR1 LNHDA, CDR2 SQIVND (reference sequence). The CDR3 sequence is CASSISGGPDTQYF. DNA for the CDR3: TGTGCCAGTAGTATATCGGGGGGCCCAGATACGCAGTATTTT.

The J gene is TRBJ2-7, the V gene TRBV13; tentative D call: TRBD1 (5 bases). The CDR3 runs to 14 residues. V was trimmed by 2 bases and J by 2 bases, leaving 10 bases between them. Germline V gene sequence: CDR1 PRHDT, CDR2 FYEKMQ (reference sequence). The CDR3 DNA follows: TGTGCCAGCAGCTTAAACAGGCGCCCCTACGAGCAGTACTTC. Encoded protein: CASSLNRRPYEQYF.

On this clone itself: At one boundary the junction diverges from the germline segment, which might be a read error. V and J are TRBV10-2 and TRBJ1-1; 8 nucleotides align to TRBD1. CDR1 is WSHSY, CDR2 SAAADI, per germline. The CDR3 loop spans 14 amino acids. The CDR3 region has the DNA TGCGCCAGCATTGAGGACAGGGTGAACACTGAAGCTTTCTTT. It codes for CASIEDRVNTEAFF.

This CDR3 is CASSGLGLAGASSYNEQFF. As DNA, the CDR3 is TGCGCCAGCAGCGGCCTGGGACTAGCGGGAGCGAGCTCCTACAATGAGCAGTTCTTC. This chain joins TRBV10-1 and TRBJ2-1, with 14 nucleotides matching TRBD2. The germline gives CDR1 WNHNN, CDR2 SYGVQD (reference sequence). The V gene end was trimmed by 6 bases and the J gene end by 0 bases; junction bases not matched to a gene: 10. This CDR3 has 19 residues.

The CDR3 spells CASSLQPEGIQYF. CDR3 nucleotide sequence: TGCGCCAGCAGCTTACAGCCCGAAGGCATTCAGTACTTC. V and J are TRBV5-1 and TRBJ2-4; no firm D call. Germline V gene data show CDR1 as SGHRS and CDR2 as YFSETQ. CDR3 length equals 13 residues. V was trimmed by 2 bases and J by 9 bases, leaving 12 bases between them.

The chain employs TRBV5-6 and TRBJ2-1; a possible D gene is TRBD2 (6 bases). The germline gives CDR1 SGHDT, CDR2 YYEEEE. Between the trimmed V and J ends, which lost 2 bases and 0 bases, there was a span of 12 bases. This CDR3 spans 16 amino acids. CDR3 region: CASSFNLASSYNEQFF. In DNA, the CDR3 is TGTGCCAGCAGCTTTAATCTAGCGAGCTCCTACAATGAGCAGTTCTTC.

The chain uses TRBV24-1 and TRBJ2-1; D not resolved. The CDR3 covers 11 residues. The germline CDR1 and CDR2 sequences are KGHDR and SFDVKD. V was pared by 3 bases and J by 7 bases, with 3 bases between. CDR3 nucleotides: TGTGCCACCAGTGATCGGAATGAGCAGTTCTTC. Protein: CATSDRNEQFF.

This rearrangement joins TRBV5-1 to TRBJ2-4; a possible D gene is TRBD2 (6 bases). This CDR3 comprises 20 residues. Germline assignment: CDR1 SGHRS and CDR2 YFSETQ. V was clipped by 4 bases and J by 6 bases, with 32 bases between them. CDR3 sequence (DNA): TGCGCCAGCAGCGCCGGTTACCCTTTAATGGGGGAGGAGGTCGGAAACATTCAGTACTTC. Encoded protein: CASSAGYPLMGEEVGNIQYF.

The chain uses TRBV21-1 and TRBJ2-5; TRBD2 reflects the table's D call only, with no check against the DNA. TRBV21-1 is reported as a pseudogene. This CDR3 has 14 residues. The CDR3 DNA follows: TGTGCCAAACAGCGACTAGCGGATCAAGAGACCCAGTACTTC. It translates to CAKQRLADQETQYF.

This clone appeared a single time. The chain uses TRBV9 and TRBJ2-3; no clear D gene. Trimming removed 1 base from V and 0 bases from J, with 3 bases in between. The CDR3 is 13 residues long. The germline V gene encodes CDR1 SGDLS and CDR2 YYNGEE. For the CDR3, the DNA is TGTGCCAGCAGCGTAACTAGCACAGATACGCAGTATTTT. Translation gives CASSVTSTDTQYF.

The V and J genes are TRBV7-2 and TRBJ1-1, with TRBD1 matching 12 bases. Germline loops: CDR1 SGHTA, CDR2 FQGNSA. CDR3 length: 19 residues. Trimming at V came to 2 bases and at J to 0 bases, leaving 10 bases not matched to a gene. The DNA for the CDR3 is TGTGCCAGCAGCTTATTGTGGGGACAGGGGGCGACCATGAACACTGAAGCTTTCTTT. This gives the protein CASSLLWGQGATMNTEAFF.

This clone was counted once. The chain joins TRBV15 to TRBJ1-1; TRBD1 might be the D (6 bases). This CDR3 has 14 residues. Per germline, CDR1 LNHNV and CDR2 YYDKDF (reference sequence). V was trimmed by 0 bases and J by 8 bases, leaving 13 bases between them. The CDR3 loop reads CATSRERGGREAFF. CDR3 nucleotides: TGTGCCACCAGCAGAGAGAGAGGGGGACGGGAAGCTTTCTTT.

V is TRBV29-1 and J is TRBJ1-1, with D possibly being TRBD1 (5 bases). The CDR3 contains 16 residues. Germline CDR1 SQVTM, CDR2 ANQGSEA. Trimming took off 5 bases at V and 0 bases at J, with 19 bases between the two ends. DNA of the CDR3: TGCAGCGTTTTTTTAGGGGTGGGTGGAATGAACACTGAAGCTTTCTTT. Its protein product is CSVFLGVGGMNTEAFF.

V usage is TRBV6-4 and J usage is TRBJ1-1; D remains ambiguous. CDR3 length: 15 residues. Between the trimmed V and J ends, which lost 4 bases and 1 base, there was a span of 13 bases. CDR1 is MRHNA and CDR2 is SNTAGT in the germline V gene. CDR3 loop: CASSAKGDGNTEAFF. In DNA, the CDR3 is TGTGCCAGCAGTGCTAAAGGAGACGGGAACACTGAAGCTTTCTTT.

The chain is built from TRBV6-5 and TRBJ1-3; no definite D call. Germline V CDR1 and CDR2: MNHEY, SVGAGI. The V end lost 8 bases, the J end lost 0 bases, and 11 bases lay between the germline ends. This CDR3 region has 14 residues. CDR3 in DNA: TGTGCCAGCTCGGAGATTTACTCTGGAAACACCATATATTTT. This encodes CASSEIYSGNTIYF.

The chain joins TRBV5-6 to TRBJ2-2, with D perhaps TRBD1 (5 bases). Trimming left V 2 bases short and J 5 bases short, with 7 bases between. The CDR3 is made up of 13 amino acids. Germline V gene sequence: CDR1 SGHDT, CDR2 YYEEEE. This CDR3 reads CASSLGVTGELFF. The CDR3 DNA follows: TGTGCCAGCAGCTTAGGGGTAACCGGGGAGCTGTTTTTT.

The J gene is TRBJ1-1, the V gene TRBV11-3, with 8 bases matching TRBD1. CDR1 is SGHNT and CDR2 is YENEEA in the germline V gene. The V and J ends lost 1 base and 8 bases, in that order; junction bases with no gene match: 9. The length of the CDR3 is 15 residues. CDR3 region: CASSLGGTGSAEAFF. DNA for the CDR3: TGTGCCAGCAGCTTAGGCGGGACAGGATCGGCCGAAGCTTTCTTT.